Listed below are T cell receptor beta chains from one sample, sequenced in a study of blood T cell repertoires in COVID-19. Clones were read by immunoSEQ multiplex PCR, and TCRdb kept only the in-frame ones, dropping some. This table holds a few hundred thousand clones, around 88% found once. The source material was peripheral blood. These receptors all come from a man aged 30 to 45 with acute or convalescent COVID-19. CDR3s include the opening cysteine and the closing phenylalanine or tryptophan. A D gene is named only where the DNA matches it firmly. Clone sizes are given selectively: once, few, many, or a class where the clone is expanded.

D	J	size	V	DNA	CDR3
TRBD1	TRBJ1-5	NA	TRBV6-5	TGTGCCAGCAGCGCAGACAGGGAGAATCAGCCCCAGCATTTT	CASSADRENQPQHF
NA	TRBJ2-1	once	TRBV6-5	TGTGCCAGCAGTTCGGACAGTTACTACAATGAGCAGTTCTTC	CASSSDSYYNEQFF
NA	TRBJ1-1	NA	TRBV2	TGTGCCAGCAGTGAACTGTCCACTGAAGCTTTCTTT	CASSELSTEAFF
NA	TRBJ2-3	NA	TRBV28	TGTGCCAGCAGCCACCCGGTCTCCTTTTTT	CASSHPVSFF
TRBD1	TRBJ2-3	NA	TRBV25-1	TGTGCCAGCAGTGCCGCGAGGGGACAGGGCCCAGATACGCAGTATTTT	CASSAARGQGPDTQYF
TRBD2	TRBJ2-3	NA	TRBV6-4	TGTGCCAGCAGTGAAGGCGGGGGGGCGGTAGATACGCAGTATTTT	CASSEGGGAVDTQYF
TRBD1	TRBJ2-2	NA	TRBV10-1	TGCGCCAGCGTGGGACAGATACCCACCGGGGAGCTGTTTTTT	CASVGQIPTGELFF
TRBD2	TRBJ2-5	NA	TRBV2	TGTGCCAGTACTAGCGGCGGAGAGACCCAGTACTTC	CASTSGGETQYF
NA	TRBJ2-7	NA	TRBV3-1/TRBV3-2	TGTGCCAGCAGCCAATCCTCGTGGGCCCCCTACGAGCAGTACTTC	CASSQSSWAPYEQYF
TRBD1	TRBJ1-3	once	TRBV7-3	TGTGCCAGCAGCTTACAGGGACAGACCTCTGGAAACACCATATATTTT	CASSLQGQTSGNTIYF
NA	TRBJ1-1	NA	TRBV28	TGTGCCAGCAGCTACGTGAACAGGCGTGAAGCTTTCTTT	CASSYVNRREAFF
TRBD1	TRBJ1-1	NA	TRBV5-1	TGCGCCAGCAGCTTGGCCTTCGGGACAGTAAACACTGAAGCTTTCTTT	CASSLAFGTVNTEAFF
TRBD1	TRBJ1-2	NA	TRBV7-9	TGTGCCAGCAGCCCTCCGACAGGGATTCATGGCTACACCTTC	CASSPPTGIHGYTF
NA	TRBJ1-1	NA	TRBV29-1	TGCAGCGTTGAGGTAGGGGCGTTTATCGCTTTCTTT	CSVEVGAFIAFF
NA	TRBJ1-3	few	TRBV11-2	TGTGCCAGCAGCTCTCTAAGCTCTGGAAACACCATATATTTT	CASSSLSSGNTIYF
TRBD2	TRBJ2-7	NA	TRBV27	TGTGCCAGCAGACCTCAACCGGGACTAGCGTACGAGCAGTACTTC	CASRPQPGLAYEQYF
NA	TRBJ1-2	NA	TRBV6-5	TGTGCCAGCATCGGACGGGATAACTATGGCTACACCTTC	CASIGRDNYGYTF
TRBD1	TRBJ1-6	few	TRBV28	TGTGCCAGCAGTTTGTCGACAGGGGGAGTTTCACCCCTCCACTTT	CASSLSTGGVSPLHF
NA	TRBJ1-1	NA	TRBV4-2	TGTGCCAGCAGCCAAGCCGGCAGGGGAACTGAAGCTTTCTTT	CASSQAGRGTEAFF
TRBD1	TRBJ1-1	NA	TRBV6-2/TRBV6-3	TGTGCCAGCAGTCCGCCGGGACAGCCTGAAGCTTTCTTT	CASSPPGQPEAFF
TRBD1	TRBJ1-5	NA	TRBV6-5	TGTGCCAGCAAGGGACAGGGTACGGGCAATCAGCCCCAGCATTTT	CASKGQGTGNQPQHF
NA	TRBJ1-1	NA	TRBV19	TGTGCCAGTAGAACTCATGAGGCAGCTAGTGAAGCTTTCTTT	CASRTHEAASEAFF
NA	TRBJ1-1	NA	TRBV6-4	TGTGCCAGCAAGAGCGGGCTAACGAACACTGAAGCTTTCTTT	CASKSGLTNTEAFF
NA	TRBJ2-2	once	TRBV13	TGTGCCAGCACCCTACGGGAGTCTCTCACCGGGGAGCTGTTTTTT	CASTLRESLTGELFF